This T cell receptor beta chain is from a study of blood T cells in healthy people across ages. Remarks on this clonotype: Its antigen is currently unknown.

The study, taken as a whole, reports: Diversity was higher, and naive CD4+ cells more numerous, in long-lived donors than in aged donors. In older individuals, TCR beta diversity per million T cells was lower, falling roughly linearly with age. TCR beta diversity correlated strongly with naive T cell percentage.

Together with a sample-barcoded 5' primer, a J-beta primer mix was included in a second PCR lasting roughly 6 to 12 cycles. TCRdb re-called the 5' RACE reads with MiXCR, one entry per CDR3 protein. The table lists about 640,000 distinct CDR3 sequences, roughly three fifths of them singletons. The germline gives CDR1 SGHVS, CDR2 FNYEAQ. The CDR3 sequence is 18 residues long. V gave up 1 base and J gave up 0 bases; unmatched junction bases: 8. Specimen: blood. The chain joins TRBV7-6 to TRBJ2-3, with 9 bases lining up with TRBD2. This receptor was identified in a man aged 60-69 years in good health. CDR3 DNA: TGTGCCAGCAGCTTAGGGGGACCAGCGGGGGGCAGCACAGATACGCAGTATTTT. As protein: CASSLGGPAGGSTDTQYF.